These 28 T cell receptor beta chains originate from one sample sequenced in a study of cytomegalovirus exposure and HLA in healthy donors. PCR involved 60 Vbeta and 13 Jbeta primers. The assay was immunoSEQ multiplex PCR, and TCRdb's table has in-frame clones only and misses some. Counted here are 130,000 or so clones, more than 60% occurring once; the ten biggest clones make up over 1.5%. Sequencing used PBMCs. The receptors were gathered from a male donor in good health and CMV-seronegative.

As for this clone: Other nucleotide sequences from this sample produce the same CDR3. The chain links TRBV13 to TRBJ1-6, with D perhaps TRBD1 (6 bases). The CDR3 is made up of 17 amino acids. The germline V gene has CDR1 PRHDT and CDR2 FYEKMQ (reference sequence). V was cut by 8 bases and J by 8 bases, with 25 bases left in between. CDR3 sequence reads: CASRRRGGAGSHSPLHF. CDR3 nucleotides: TGTGCCAGCCGGAGGAGAGGGGGGGCGGGTTCTCATTCACCCCTCCACTTT.

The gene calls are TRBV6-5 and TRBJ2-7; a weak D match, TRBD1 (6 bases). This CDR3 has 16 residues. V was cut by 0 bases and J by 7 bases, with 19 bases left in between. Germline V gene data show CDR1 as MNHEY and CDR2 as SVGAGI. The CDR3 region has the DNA TGTGCCAGCAGTTACTCGAATCAGGCAGGGGCTGGAGAGCAGTACTTC. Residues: CASSYSNQAGAGEQYF.

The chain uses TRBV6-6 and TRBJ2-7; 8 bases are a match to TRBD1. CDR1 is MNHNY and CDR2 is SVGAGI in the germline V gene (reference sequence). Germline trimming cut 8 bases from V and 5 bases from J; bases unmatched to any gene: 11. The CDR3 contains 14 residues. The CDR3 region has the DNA TGTGCCAGCCGGTATGCGACAGGGGACCACGAGCAGTACTTC. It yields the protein CASRYATGDHEQYF.

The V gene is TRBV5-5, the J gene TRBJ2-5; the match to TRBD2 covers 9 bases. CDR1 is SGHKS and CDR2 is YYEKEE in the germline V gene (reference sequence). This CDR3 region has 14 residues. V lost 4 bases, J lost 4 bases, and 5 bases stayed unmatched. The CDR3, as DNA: TGTGCCAGCAGCCGTCCGCGGGGGGGAGAGACCCAGTACTTC. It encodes CASSRPRGGETQYF.

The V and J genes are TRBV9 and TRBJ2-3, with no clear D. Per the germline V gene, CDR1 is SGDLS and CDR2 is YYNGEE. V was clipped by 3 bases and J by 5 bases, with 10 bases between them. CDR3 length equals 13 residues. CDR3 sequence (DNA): TGTGCCAGCAGCGCACAAGGCGGAGATACGCAGTATTTT. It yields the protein CASSAQGGDTQYF.

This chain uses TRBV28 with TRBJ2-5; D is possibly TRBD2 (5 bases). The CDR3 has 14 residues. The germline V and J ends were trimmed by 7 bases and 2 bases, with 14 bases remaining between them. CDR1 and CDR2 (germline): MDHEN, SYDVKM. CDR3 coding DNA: TGTGCCAGCAAAATAGGCGGGTCACAAGAGACCCAGTACTTC. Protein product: CASKIGGSQETQYF.

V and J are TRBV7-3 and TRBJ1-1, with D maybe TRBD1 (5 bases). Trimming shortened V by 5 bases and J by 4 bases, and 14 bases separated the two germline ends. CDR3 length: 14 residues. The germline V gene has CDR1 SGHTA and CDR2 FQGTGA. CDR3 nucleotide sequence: TGTGCCAGCAGCCCAAGGGGAAGAGGCACTGAAGCTTTCTTT. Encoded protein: CASSPRGRGTEAFF.

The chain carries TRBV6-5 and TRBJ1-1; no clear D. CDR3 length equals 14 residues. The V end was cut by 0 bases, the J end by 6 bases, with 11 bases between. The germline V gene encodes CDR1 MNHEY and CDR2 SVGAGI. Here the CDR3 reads CASSYSRRQAEAFF. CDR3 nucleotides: TGTGCCAGCAGTTACTCGAGGCGCCAAGCTGAAGCTTTCTTT.

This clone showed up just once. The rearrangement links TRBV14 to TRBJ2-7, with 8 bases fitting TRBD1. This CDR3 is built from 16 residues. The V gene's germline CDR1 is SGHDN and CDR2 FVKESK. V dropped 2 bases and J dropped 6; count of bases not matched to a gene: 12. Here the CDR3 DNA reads TGTGCCAGCAGCCAACCCTGGGGGACAGGAACGGGCGAGCAGTACTTC. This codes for CASSQPWGTGTGEQYF. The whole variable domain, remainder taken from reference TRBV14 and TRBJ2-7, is EAGVTQFPSHSVIEKGQTVTLRCDPISGHDNLYWYRRVMGKEIKFLLHFVKESKQDESGMPNNRFLAERTGGTYSTLKVQPAELEDSGVYFCASSQPWGTGTGEQYFGPGTRLTVT.

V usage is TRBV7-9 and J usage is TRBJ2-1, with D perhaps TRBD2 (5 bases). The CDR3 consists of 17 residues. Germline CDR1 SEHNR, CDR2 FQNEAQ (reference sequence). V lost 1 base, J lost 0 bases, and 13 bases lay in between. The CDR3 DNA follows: TGTGCCAGCAGCTTAGACTTAGAAGCGGACTCCTACAATGAGCAGTTCTTC. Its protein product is CASSLDLEADSYNEQFF.

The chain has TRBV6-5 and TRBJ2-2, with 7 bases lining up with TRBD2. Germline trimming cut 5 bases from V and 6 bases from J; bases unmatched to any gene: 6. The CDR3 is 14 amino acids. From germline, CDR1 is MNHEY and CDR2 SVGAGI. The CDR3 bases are TGTGCCAGCAGTCGAGCGGCGGGGGCCGGGGAGCTGTTTTTT. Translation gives CASSRAAGAGELFF.

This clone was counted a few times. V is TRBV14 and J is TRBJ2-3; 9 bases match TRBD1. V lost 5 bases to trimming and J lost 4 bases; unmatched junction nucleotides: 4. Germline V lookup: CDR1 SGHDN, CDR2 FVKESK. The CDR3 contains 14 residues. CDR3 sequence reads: CASSSGTGPDTQYF. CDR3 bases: TGTGCCAGCAGCTCGGGGACAGGGCCAGATACGCAGTATTTT.

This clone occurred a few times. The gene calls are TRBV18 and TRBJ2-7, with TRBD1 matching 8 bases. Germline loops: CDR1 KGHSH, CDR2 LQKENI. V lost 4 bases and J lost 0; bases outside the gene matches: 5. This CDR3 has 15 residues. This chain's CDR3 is CASSRLGQVSYEQYF. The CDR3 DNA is TGTGCCAGCTCACGCCTGGGACAGGTCTCCTACGAGCAGTACTTC.

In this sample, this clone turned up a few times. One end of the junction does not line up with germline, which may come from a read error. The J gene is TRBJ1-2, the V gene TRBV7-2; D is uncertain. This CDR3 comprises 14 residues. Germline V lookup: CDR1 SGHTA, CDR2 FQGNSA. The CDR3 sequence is CASSLDRAGIGYPF. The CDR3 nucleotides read TGTGCCAGCAGCTTAGATCGGGCGGGGATCGGCTACCCCTTC.

For the CDR3, the DNA is TGTGCCAGCAGTTTCGGACTAGCGGAAAGAACAGATACGCAGTATTTT. Translation gives CASSFGLAERTDTQYF. The chain is built from TRBV6-5 and TRBJ2-3, with TRBD2 matching 10 bases. J was trimmed by 3 bases and V by 4 bases; bases with no gene match: 7. The CDR3 consists of 16 residues. CDR1 and CDR2 (germline): MNHEY, SVGAGI.

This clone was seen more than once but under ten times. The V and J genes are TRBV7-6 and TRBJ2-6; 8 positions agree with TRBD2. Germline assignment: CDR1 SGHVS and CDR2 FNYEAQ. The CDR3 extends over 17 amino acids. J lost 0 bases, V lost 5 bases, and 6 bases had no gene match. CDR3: CASSLRGGLSGANVLTF. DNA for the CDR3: TGTGCCAGCAGCCTCCGGGGGGGGCTCTCTGGGGCCAACGTCCTGACTTTC.

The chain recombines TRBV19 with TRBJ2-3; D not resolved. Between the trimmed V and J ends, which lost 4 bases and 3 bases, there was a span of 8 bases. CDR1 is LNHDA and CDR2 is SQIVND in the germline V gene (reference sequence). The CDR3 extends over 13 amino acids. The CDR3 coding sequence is TGTGCCAGTAGTACCTTACTGACAGATACGCAGTATTTT. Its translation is CASSTLLTDTQYF.

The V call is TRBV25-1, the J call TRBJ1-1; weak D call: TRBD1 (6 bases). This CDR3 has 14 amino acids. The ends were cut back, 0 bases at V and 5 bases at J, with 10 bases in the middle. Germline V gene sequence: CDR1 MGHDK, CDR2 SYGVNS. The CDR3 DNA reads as TGTGCCAGCAGTGAATACAGGGGAGGGACTGAAGCTTTCTTT. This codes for CASSEYRGGTEAFF.

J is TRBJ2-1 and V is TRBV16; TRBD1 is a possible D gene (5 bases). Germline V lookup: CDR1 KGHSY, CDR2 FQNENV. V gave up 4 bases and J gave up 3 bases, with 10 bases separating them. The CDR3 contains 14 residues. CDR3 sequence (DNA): TGTGCCAGCAGCCTCCTGACAGTCTACAATGAGCAGTTCTTC. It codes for CASSLLTVYNEQFF. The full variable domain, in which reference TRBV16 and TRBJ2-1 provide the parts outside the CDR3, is GEEVAQTPKHLVRGEGQKAKLYCAPIKGHSYVFWYQQVLKNEFKFLISFQNENVFDETGMPKERFSAKCLPNSPCSLEIQATKLEDSAVYFCASSLLTVYNEQFFGPGTRLTVL.

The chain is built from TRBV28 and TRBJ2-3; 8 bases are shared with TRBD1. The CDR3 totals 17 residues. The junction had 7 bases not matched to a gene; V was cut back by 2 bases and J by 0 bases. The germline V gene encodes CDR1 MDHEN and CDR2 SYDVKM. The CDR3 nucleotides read TGTGCCAGCAGTTTAGGCTACAGGGGGACTAGCACAGATACGCAGTATTTT. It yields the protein CASSLGYRGTSTDTQYF.

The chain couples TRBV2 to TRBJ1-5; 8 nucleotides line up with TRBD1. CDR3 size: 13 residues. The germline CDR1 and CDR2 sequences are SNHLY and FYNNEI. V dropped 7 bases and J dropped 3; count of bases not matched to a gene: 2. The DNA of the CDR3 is TGTGCCAGCACCAGGGGGCTCAATCAGCCCCAGCATTTT. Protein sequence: CASTRGLNQPQHF.

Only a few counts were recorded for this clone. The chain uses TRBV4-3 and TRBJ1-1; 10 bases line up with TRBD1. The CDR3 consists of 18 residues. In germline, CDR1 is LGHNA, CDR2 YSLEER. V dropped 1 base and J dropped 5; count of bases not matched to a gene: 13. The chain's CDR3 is CASSQASPGQGRWTEAFF. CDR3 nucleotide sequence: TGCGCCAGCAGCCAAGCTTCTCCGGGACAGGGGCGGTGGACTGAAGCTTTCTTT.

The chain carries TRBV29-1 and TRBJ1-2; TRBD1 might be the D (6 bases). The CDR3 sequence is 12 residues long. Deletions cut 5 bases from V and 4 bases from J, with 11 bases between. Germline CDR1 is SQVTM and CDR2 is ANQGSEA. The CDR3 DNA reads TGCAGCGTTCTCCCGGACAGCTATGGCTACACCTTC. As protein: CSVLPDSYGYTF.

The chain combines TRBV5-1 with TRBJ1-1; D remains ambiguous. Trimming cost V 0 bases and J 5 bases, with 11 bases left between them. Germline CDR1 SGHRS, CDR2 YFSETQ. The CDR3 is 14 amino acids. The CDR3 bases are TGCGCCAGCAGCTTGGCCCCTACGGGGACTGAAGCTTTCTTT. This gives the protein CASSLAPTGTEAFF.

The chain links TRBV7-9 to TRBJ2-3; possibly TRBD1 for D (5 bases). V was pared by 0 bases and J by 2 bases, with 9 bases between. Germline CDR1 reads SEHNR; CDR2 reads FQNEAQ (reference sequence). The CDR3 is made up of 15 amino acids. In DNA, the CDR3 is TGTGCCAGCAGCTTAGCTCCAGGGAACACAGATACGCAGTATTTT. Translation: CASSLAPGNTDTQYF. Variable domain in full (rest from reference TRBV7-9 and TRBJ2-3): DTGVSQNPRHKITKRGQNVTFRCDPISEHNRLYWYRQTLGQGPEFLTYFQNEAQLEKSRLLSDRFSAERPKGSFSTLEIQRTEQGDSAMYLCASSLAPGNTDTQYFGPGTRLTVL.

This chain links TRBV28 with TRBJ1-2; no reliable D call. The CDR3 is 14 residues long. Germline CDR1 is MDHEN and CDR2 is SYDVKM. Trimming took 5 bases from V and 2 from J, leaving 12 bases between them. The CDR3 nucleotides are TGTGCCAGCAGTGCCCGACTAGCCAACTATGGCTACACCTTC. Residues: CASSARLANYGYTF.

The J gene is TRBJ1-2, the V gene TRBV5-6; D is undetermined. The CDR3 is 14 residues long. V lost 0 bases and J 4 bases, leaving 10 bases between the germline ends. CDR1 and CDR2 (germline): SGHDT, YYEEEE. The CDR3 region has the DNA TGTGCCAGCAGCTTGGCCGGGTCGAGCTATGGCTACACCTTC. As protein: CASSLAGSSYGYTF.

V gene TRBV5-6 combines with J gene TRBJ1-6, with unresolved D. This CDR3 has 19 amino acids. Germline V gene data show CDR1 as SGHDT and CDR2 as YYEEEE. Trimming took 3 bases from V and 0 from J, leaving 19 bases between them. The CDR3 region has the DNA TGTGCCAGCAGCTCGCCAACGCTCACCTTCAGCTCCTATAATTCACCCCTCCACTTT. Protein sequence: CASSSPTLTFSSYNSPLHF.